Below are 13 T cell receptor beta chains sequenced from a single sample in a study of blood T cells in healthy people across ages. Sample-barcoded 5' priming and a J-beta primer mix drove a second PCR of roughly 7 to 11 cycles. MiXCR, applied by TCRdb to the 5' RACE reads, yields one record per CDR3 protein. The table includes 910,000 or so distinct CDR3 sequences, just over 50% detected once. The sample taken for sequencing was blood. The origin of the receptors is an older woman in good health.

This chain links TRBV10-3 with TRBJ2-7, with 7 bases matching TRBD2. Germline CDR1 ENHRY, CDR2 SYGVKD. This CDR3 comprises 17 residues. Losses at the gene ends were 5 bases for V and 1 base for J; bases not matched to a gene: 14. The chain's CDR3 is CAISLRRTRRASYEQYF. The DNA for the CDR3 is TGTGCCATCAGTCTCAGACGGACTAGGAGAGCTTCCTACGAGCAGTACTTC.

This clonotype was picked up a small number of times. As DNA, the CDR3 is TGTGCCACCTCAGGGTGGGACAGTCAAAACATTCAGTACTTC. It codes for CATSGWDSQNIQYF. V usage is TRBV5-5 and J usage is TRBJ2-4, with 7 bases that match TRBD1. J lost 5 bases, V lost 9 bases, and 11 bases had no gene match. This CDR3 comprises 14 residues. Germline values: CDR1 SGHKS, CDR2 YYEKEE (reference sequence).

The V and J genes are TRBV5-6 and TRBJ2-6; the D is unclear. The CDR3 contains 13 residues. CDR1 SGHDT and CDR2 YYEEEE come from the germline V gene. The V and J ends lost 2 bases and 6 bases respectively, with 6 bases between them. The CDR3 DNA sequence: TGTGCCAGCAGCTTCGGAGCGGCCAACGTCCTGACTTTC. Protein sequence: CASSFGAANVLTF.

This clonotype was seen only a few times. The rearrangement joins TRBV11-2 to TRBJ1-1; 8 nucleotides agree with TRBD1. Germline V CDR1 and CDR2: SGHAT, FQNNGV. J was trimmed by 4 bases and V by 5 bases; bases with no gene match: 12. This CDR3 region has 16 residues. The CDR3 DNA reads TGTGCCAGCAGCCCCCGACAGGGGAGAGAAGTCACTGAAGCTTTCTTT. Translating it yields CASSPRQGREVTEAFF. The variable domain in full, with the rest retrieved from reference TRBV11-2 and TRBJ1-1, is EAGVAQSPRYKIIEKRQSVAFWCNPISGHATLYWYQQILGQGPKLLIQFQNNGVVDDSQLPKDRFSAERLKGVDSTLKIQPAKLEDSAVYLCASSPRQGREVTEAFFGQGTRLTVV.

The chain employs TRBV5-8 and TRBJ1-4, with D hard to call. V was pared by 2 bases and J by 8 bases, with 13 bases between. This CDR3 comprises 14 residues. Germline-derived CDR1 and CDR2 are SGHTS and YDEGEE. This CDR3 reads CASSLRLGGEKLFF. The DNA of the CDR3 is TGTGCCAGCAGCTTAAGGCTGGGCGGAGAAAAACTGTTTTTT.

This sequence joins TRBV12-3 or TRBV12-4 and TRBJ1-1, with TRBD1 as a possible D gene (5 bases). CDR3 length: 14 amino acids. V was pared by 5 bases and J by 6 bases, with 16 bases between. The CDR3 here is CASSLTEAEPEAFF. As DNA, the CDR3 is TGTGCCAGCAGTCTGACAGAAGCCGAGCCTGAAGCTTTCTTT.

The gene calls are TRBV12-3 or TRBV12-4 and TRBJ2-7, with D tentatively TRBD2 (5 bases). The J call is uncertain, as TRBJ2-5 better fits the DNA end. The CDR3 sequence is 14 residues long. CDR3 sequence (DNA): TGTGCCAGCAGTTTACGAGCTAGCAAGGAGACCCAGTACTTC. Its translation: CASSLRASKETQYF.

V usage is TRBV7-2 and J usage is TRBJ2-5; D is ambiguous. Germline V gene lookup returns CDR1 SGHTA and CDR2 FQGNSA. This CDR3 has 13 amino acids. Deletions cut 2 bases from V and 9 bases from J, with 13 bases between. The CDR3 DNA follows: TGTGCCAGCAGCTTAAACCGGGTTCAGGCCCAGTACTTC. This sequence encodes CASSLNRVQAQYF.

CDR3 sequence: CASSHPSGYEQYF. In DNA, the CDR3 is TGTGCCAGCAGTCATCCTAGCGGCTACGAGCAGTACTTC. The chain couples TRBV6-2 or TRBV6-3 to TRBJ2-5; TRBD2 matches 7 bases. The J call may not be correct, given that the DNA end is closer to TRBJ2-7. Germline CDR1 MNHEY, CDR2 SVGEGT. The CDR3 sequence is 13 residues long.

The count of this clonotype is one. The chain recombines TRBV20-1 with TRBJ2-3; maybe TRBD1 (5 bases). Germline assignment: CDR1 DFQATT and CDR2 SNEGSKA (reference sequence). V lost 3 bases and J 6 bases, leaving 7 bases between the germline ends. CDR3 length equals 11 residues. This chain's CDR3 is CSARGRDTQYF. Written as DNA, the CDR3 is TGCAGTGCTAGGGGGCGGGATACGCAGTATTTT.

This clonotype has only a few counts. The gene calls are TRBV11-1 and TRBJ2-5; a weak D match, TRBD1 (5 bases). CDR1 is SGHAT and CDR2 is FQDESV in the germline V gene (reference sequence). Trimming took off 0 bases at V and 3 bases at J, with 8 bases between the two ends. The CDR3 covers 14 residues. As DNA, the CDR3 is TGTGCCAGCAGCTTAGCCTTAGGGGAAGAGACCCAGTACTTC. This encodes CASSLALGEETQYF. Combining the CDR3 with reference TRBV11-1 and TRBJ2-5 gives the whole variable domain EAEVAQSPRYKITEKSQAVAFWCDPISGHATLYWYRQILGQGPELLVQFQDESVVDDSQLPKDRFSAERLKGVDSTLKIQPAELGDSAMYLCASSLALGEETQYFGPGTRLLVL.

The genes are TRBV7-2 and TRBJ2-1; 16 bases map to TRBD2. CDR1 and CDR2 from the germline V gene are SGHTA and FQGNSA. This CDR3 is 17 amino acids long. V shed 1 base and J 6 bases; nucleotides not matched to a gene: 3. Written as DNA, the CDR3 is TGTGCCAGCAGCTTAGGGGGACTAGCGGGAGGGCTCAATGAGCAGTTCTTC. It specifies CASSLGGLAGGLNEQFF.

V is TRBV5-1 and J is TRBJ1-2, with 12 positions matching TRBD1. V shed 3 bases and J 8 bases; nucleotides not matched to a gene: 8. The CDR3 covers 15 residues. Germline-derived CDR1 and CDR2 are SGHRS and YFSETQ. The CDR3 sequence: CASSSGTGGEGGYTF. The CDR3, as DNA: TGCGCCAGCAGCTCCGGGACAGGGGGCGAAGGGGGCTACACCTTC. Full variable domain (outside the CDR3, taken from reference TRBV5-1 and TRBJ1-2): KAGVTQTPRYLIKTRGQQVTLSCSPISGHRSVSWYQQTPGQGLQFLFEYFSETQRNKGNFPGRFSGRQFSNSRSEMNVSTLELGDSALYLCASSSGTGGEGGYTFGSGTRLTVV.